The T cell receptor (beta chain) under discussion was sequenced for a study of a mutant IDH1 vaccine in newly diagnosed glioma. The CDR3 is 13 residues long. V shed 6 bases and J 4 bases; nucleotides not matched to a gene: 5. Germline V lookup: CDR1 MNHEY, CDR2 SVGAGI. General study points: Changes in the top peripheral T cell clonotypes seemingly had no bearing on pseudoprogression. Most patients, 85% to 95%, showed vaccine-induced immune responses.

TCRdb's table, derived via immunoSEQ multiplex PCR, lists solely in-frame clones and lacks some. The sample contains about 60,000 clones, roughly 84% of which appear only once. As to time point: week 35, safety follow-up. Doses comprised 300 ug of mutant IDH1 20-mer peptide each, plus topical imiquimod. The patients were given eight vaccinations, one each in weeks 1, 3, 5, 7, 11, 15, 19 and 23. As regards this clone: Antigen unknown.

The V and J genes are TRBV6-5 and TRBJ1-2; the match to TRBD1 covers 7 bases. The receptor was isolated from a young man with glioma. The starting material was PBMCs, obtained from a glioma patient whose treatment included an IDH1 peptide vaccine. The CDR3 loop reads CASRLGTAYGYTF. CDR3 DNA: TGTGCCAGCAGACTCGGGACAGCCTATGGCTACACCTTC.